These T cell receptor beta chains were read from a single sample in a study of post-analysis software for immune sequencing data. TCRdb re-called the PCR reads with MiXCR, one entry per CDR3 protein. The data hold about 430,000 distinct CDR3 sequences, with roughly 40% observed a single time. The specimen sequenced was blood. Receptors originate from a girl aged 2 to 10 with multiple sclerosis. The CDR3 runs from the conserved cysteine through the conserved F or W. A D gene is named only where the DNA matches it firmly. Size is omitted from some rows. Given values are once, few, many or a class for expanded clones.

TGTGCCAGCAGTTCTGGCGGGCCCTACTACGAGCAGTACTTC	CASSSGGPYYEQYF	-	-	TRBV28	TRBJ2-7
TGTGTCAGCAGCTTGGGACTAACGGGAGCAAATGAGCAGTTCTTC	CVSSLGLTGANEQFF	TRBD2	-	TRBV7-2	TRBJ2-1
TGTGCCAGCAGCCCCAAGTTGCTAGGGGCAGATACGCAGTATTTT	CASSPKLLGADTQYF	-	few	TRBV7-3	TRBJ2-3
TGTGCCAGCAGCTTTCAAATCACAGATACGCAGTATTTT	CASSFQITDTQYF	-	-	TRBV7-3	TRBJ2-3
TGCGCCAGCAGCTCGGCCGGCGAGAACACTGAAGCTTTCTTT	CASSSAGENTEAFF	-	-	TRBV5-1	TRBJ1-1
TGCAGTGCTAGAGATCCCGGCGTCTCACGTACGCAGTATTTT	CSARDPGVSRTQYF	-	once	TRBV20-1	TRBJ2-3
TGTGCCAGCAGCGTAGGCGGTAGCGGGGCCTGGTGGGAGCAGTTCTTC	CASSVGGSGAWWEQFF	TRBD2	-	TRBV9	TRBJ2-1
TGTGCCAGCAGCCCTTGGGGAGGGCCACGGAATGAGCAGTTCTTC	CASSPWGGPRNEQFF	TRBD2	-	TRBV6-2/TRBV6-3	TRBJ2-1
TGTGCCAGCAGCTTAATCAGCGTCGGCTACACCTTC	CASSLISVGYTF	-	-	TRBV7-9	TRBJ1-2
TGCAGTGCTAGACAGGGAGGGCCGTTTAAAGAATTGGGATCCTACGAGCAGTACTTC	CSARQGGPFKELGSYEQYF	TRBD2	-	TRBV20-1	TRBJ2-7
TGTGCCAGCAGCTTAGCGGTAGGACGGGATACGCAGTATTTT	CASSLAVGRDTQYF	-	few	TRBV7-8	TRBJ2-3
TGTGCCAGCAGTATAGGGGTGACCTACGAGCAGTACTTC	CASSIGVTYEQYF	-	few	TRBV27	TRBJ2-7
TGCAGCGTTGAAACCACGGCCGACTATGGCTACACCTTC	CSVETTADYGYTF	-	few	TRBV29-1	TRBJ1-2
TGTGCCAGCTCAGGGGTCTATAATTCACCCCTCCACTTT	CASSGVYNSPLHF	-	-	TRBV2	TRBJ1-6
TGTGCCAGCAGCGTGGCGGGGAACGGCTATGGCTACACCTTC	CASSVAGNGYGYTF	-	-	TRBV9	TRBJ1-2
TGTGCCAGCAGTTTCGGTCGGGACAGGAGTAACTATGGCTACACCTTC	CASSFGRDRSNYGYTF	TRBD1	once	TRBV12-3/TRBV12-4	TRBJ1-2
TGTGCCAGCAGTTTTAACAGGGGGTATGGCTACACCTTC	CASSFNRGYGYTF	TRBD1	few	TRBV12-3/TRBV12-4	TRBJ1-2
TGTGCCAGCAGTTACTCGAGTGGGCCCCAGCATTTT	CASSYSSGPQHF	-	-	TRBV6-5	TRBJ1-5
TGCAGTGCTAATCACCCGGCAGGGGGGTCCAATGAGCAGTTCTTC	CSANHPAGGSNEQFF	-	-	TRBV20-1	TRBJ2-1
TGTGCCAGCAGATCCCTGACAGCGAACTATGGCTACACCTTC	CASRSLTANYGYTF	-	-	TRBV28	TRBJ1-2
TGTGCCAACAGTTTCCCAGGGAAGGATACGCAGTATTTT	CANSFPGKDTQYF	-	-	TRBV6-2/TRBV6-3	TRBJ2-3
TGTGCCAGCAGCGTATCCCCAGCGGGGGGTACAGATACGCAGTATTTT	CASSVSPAGGTDTQYF	TRBD2	-	TRBV9	TRBJ2-3
TGTGCCAGCAGCTTTCCGACCTCCTGGGAGCAGTACTTC	CASSFPTSWEQYF	-	few	TRBV7-9	TRBJ2-5
TGTGCCATCAGCGACGGGACTATAAAAATTTACGAGCAGTACTTC	CAISDGTIKIYEQYF	TRBD2	-	TRBV10-3	TRBJ2-7
TGTGCCAGCAGCTTAGCAGAGGACAGGGCTGAGACCCAGTACTTC	CASSLAEDRAETQYF	TRBD1	few	TRBV7-2	TRBJ2-5
TGTGCCAGCGTCCCCGGGGTAGGTGGTTCACCCCTCCACTTT	CASVPGVGGSPLHF	-	few	TRBV7-9	TRBJ1-6
TGTGCCAGCAGCTTAGGCCGGGACGGAGCCAAAAACATTCAGTACTTC	CASSLGRDGAKNIQYF	-	many	TRBV7-2	TRBJ2-4
TGTGCCTGGAGAAGTGAGGGGGCGTACACCCAGTACTTC	CAWRSEGAYTQYF	TRBD1	few	TRBV30	TRBJ2-7
TGTGCCAGAAACAATGAGCAGTTCTTC	CARNNEQFF	-	few	TRBV28	TRBJ2-1
TGCGCCAGCAGCCTTCAGCCGGGACCGCAAGAGACCCAGTACTTC	CASSLQPGPQETQYF	-	few	TRBV5-1	TRBJ2-5
TGCAGTGCTCCCCCCCGAGCGGGAGCCCACAATGAGCAGTTCTTC	CSAPPRAGAHNEQFF	TRBD2	-	TRBV20-1	TRBJ2-1
TGTGCCAGCAGTTTATATCCAGGAACCACAGATACGCAGTATTTT	CASSLYPGTTDTQYF	-	-	TRBV28	TRBJ2-3
TGTGCCAGCTCTAATGGGGGTCCTAGTCGCTACACCTTC	CASSNGGPSRYTF	-	-	TRBV27	TRBJ1-2
TGTGCCAGCAGCCAAGAGCCAATAGCCAAAAACATTCAGTACTTC	CASSQEPIAKNIQYF	-	few	TRBV3-1	TRBJ2-4
TGCGCCAGCAGCTTCGGACAGTCTTTTGAAAAACTGTTTTTT	CASSFGQSFEKLFF	-	-	TRBV5-1	TRBJ1-4
TGTGCCAGCAGCCCTAGGGCAGGGCTTAATGAAAAACTGTTTTTT	CASSPRAGLNEKLFF	-	-	TRBV7-6	TRBJ1-4
TGTGCCAGCAGCCAGGAGGGGACGAGCTCCTACGAGCAGTACTTC	CASSQEGTSSYEQYF	-	-	TRBV3-1	TRBJ2-7
TGTGCCAGCAGTCCCTCCCCGCGGAGAGTCGCCTACAATGAGCAGTTCTTC	CASSPSPRRVAYNEQFF	-	few	TRBV27	TRBJ2-1
TGTGCCAGCAGCCCCCTGGGACCTAATGAAAAACTGTTTTTT	CASSPLGPNEKLFF	-	few	TRBV7-9	TRBJ1-4
TGTGCTAGTGCCACCGGGACTCAGAGGGATGGCTACACCTTC	CASATGTQRDGYTF	-	-	TRBV12-5	TRBJ1-2
TGTGCCAGCAGGGCGGGGGGCCGGGGGACCGGGGAGCTGTTTTTT	CASRAGGRGTGELFF	TRBD2	-	TRBV6-5	TRBJ2-2
TGCGCCAGCAGCTTGGTGACTAGCGGGAGCAGTGAGCAGTTCTTC	CASSLVTSGSSEQFF	TRBD2	-	TRBV5-1	TRBJ2-1
TGTGCCAGCAGCCTGGACAGATATGGCTACACCTTC	CASSLDRYGYTF	-	few	TRBV5-6	TRBJ1-2